The clone carrying this TCR beta chain was seen only a few times. Its antigen is currently unknown. The sample comes from a study of T cell clonotyping in hematopoietic cell transplantation. The protocol was immunoSEQ multiplex PCR, while the TCRdb copy is restricted to in-frame clones and leaves out a portion. Altogether about 11,000 clones are present, 45% to 50% being singletons, with the ten largest covering 6.5% to 10%. Study results and limitations: Cells were unsorted, so CD4 and CD8 contributions were not separated. At the given depth, recipient repertoires were over 95% de novo clonotypes. Pathologically expanded recipient clonotypes increased progressively from day 30 to day 180 as diversity fell.

This CDR3 comprises 14 residues. The ends were cut back, 1 base at V and 5 bases at J, with 11 bases in the middle. Germline CDR1 and CDR2: LGHNA and YSLEER. The chain carries TRBV4-3 and TRBJ2-5; D is undetermined. The sequence came from a male patient aged 50 to 59 who had an allogeneic stem cell transplant from an unrelated donor, so the T cells may come from the graft donor. Some clones in this sample may be carry-over from other donors' samples. This specimen was PBMCs, taken 30 days after allogeneic stem cell transplant. The DNA for the CDR3 is TGCGCCAGCAGCCAAGGAGGACCCCTGGAGACCCAGTACTTC. This codes for CASSQGGPLETQYF.